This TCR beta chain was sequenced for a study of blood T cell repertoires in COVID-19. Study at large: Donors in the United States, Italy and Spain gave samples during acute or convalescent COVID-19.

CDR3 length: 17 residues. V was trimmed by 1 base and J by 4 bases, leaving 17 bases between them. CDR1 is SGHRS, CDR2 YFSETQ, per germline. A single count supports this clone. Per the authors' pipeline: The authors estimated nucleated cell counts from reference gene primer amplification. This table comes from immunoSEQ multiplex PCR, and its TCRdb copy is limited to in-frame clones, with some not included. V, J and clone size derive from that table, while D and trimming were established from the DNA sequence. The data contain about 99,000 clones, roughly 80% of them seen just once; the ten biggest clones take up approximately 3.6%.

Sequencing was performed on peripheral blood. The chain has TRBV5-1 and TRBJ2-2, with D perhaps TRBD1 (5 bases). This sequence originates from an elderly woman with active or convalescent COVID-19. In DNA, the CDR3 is TGCGCCAGCAGCTTGTGGGGCGGCCTTTCCTCCACCGGGGAGCTGTTTTTT. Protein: CASSLWGGLSSTGELFF. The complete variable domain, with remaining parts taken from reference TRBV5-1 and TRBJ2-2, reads KAGVTQTPRYLIKTRGQQVTLSCSPISGHRSVSWYQQTPGQGLQFLFEYFSETQRNKGNFPGRFSGRQFSNSRSEMNVSTLELGDSALYLCASSLWGGLSSTGELFFGEGSRLTVL.